Below, one TCR beta chain is given with its context. This table comes from immunoSEQ multiplex PCR, and its TCRdb copy is limited to in-frame clones, with some not included. The table records approximately 73,000 clones, approximately 95% of them present only once. CDR3 size: 16 residues. Germline CDR1 MGHDK, CDR2 SYGVNS. Trimming at V came to 4 bases and at J to 7 bases, leaving 13 bases not matched to a gene. The data are from a study of technical replicates of blood from several donors. The chain is built from TRBV25-1 and TRBJ1-2; 9 nucleotides match TRBD1. Input material: T cells isolated from PBMCs. This TCR came from a human donor in good health. CDR3 region: CASSAEPGTGIRGYTF. The CDR3 bases are TGTGCCAGCAGTGCTGAACCCGGGACAGGGATACGTGGCTACACCTTC.